These 31 T cell receptor beta chains share one sample of origin, sequenced in a study of blood T cell repertoires in COVID-19. Sequencing was performed with immunoSEQ multiplex PCR; in TCRdb, only in-frame clones are kept and a portion is missing. The sample gives under 300,000 clones, 80% to 95% of which show up once; approximately 2% is in the top ten. Source material: PBMCs or T cells enriched from blood (not recorded which). These receptors all come from a young woman who had recovered from COVID-19.

This clone has only one observation. The chain employs TRBV7-8 and TRBJ1-3, with D tentatively TRBD1 (5 bases). CDR1 SGHVS and CDR2 FQNEAQ come from the germline V gene. Trimming left V 6 bases short and J 0 bases short, with 12 bases between. The CDR3 runs 15 residues. The CDR3 coding sequence is TGTGCCAGCAGACCAAGGGGCAGCTCTGGAAACACCATATATTTT. Its protein is CASRPRGSSGNTIYF.

The chain employs TRBV3-1 (or the pseudogene TRBV3-2) and TRBJ1-1; D is ambiguous. Trimming left V 4 bases short and J 4 bases short, with 10 bases between. Germline CDR1 is LGHDT and CDR2 is YNNKEL (reference sequence). The CDR3 consists of 13 residues. The CDR3 is CASSLGAVTEAFF. Written as DNA, the CDR3 is TGTGCCAGCAGCCTGGGCGCAGTCACTGAAGCTTTCTTT.

The chain recombines TRBV25-1 with TRBJ1-5, with D unresolved. The ends were cut back, 7 bases at V and 4 bases at J, with 14 bases in the middle. Germline V gives CDR1 MGHDK, CDR2 SYGVNS. CDR3 length: 14 residues. The CDR3 nucleotides read TGTGCCAGCATTGGAGGAAAGCCTAATCAGCCCCAGCATTTT. Amino acid sequence: CASIGGKPNQPQHF. Combining the CDR3 with reference TRBV25-1 and TRBJ1-5 gives the whole variable domain EADIYQTPRYLVIGTGKKITLECSQTMGHDKMYWYQQDPGMELHLIHYSYGVNSTEKGDLSSESTVSRIRTEHFPLTLESARPSHTSQYLCASIGGKPNQPQHFGDGTRLSIL.

A single count supports this clone. The rearrangement uses TRBV7-6 and TRBJ1-2; tentatively, D is TRBD1 (5 bases). CDR3 length: 13 amino acids. CDR1 and CDR2 from the germline V gene are SGHVS and FNYEAQ. The V and J ends lost 1 base and 6 bases respectively, with 9 bases between them. CDR3 sequence reads: CASSLGAGNGYTF. The CDR3 bases are TGTGCCAGCAGCTTAGGCGCAGGGAATGGCTACACCTTC.

This rearrangement joins TRBV7-9 to TRBJ1-2; 7 bases align to TRBD1. Germline-derived CDR1 and CDR2 are SEHNR and FQNEAQ (reference sequence). This CDR3 is built from 16 residues. V dropped 2 bases and J dropped 4; count of bases not matched to a gene: 10. The CDR3 DNA sequence: TGTGCCAGCAGCTTAACACAGGGGACGAAACGCTATGGCTACACCTTC. Its protein product is CASSLTQGTKRYGYTF. The full variable domain, rest sourced from reference TRBV7-9 and TRBJ1-2, is DTGVSQNPRHKITKRGQNVTFRCDPISEHNRLYWYRQTLGQGPEFLTYFQNEAQLEKSRLLSDRFSAERPKGSFSTLEIQRTEQGDSAMYLCASSLTQGTKRYGYTFGSGTRLTVV.

V is TRBV9 and J is TRBJ2-3, with D perhaps matching TRBD2 (5 bases). Germline lookup yields CDR1 SGDLS and CDR2 YYNGEE. V was shortened by 0 bases and J by 0 bases, with 14 bases between the two germline ends. This CDR3 is built from 17 residues. CDR3 residues: CASSVVGEPTSTDTQYF. CDR3 coding DNA: TGTGCCAGCAGCGTAGTCGGGGAGCCTACGAGCACAGATACGCAGTATTTT.

CDR3 region: CATSDTRDTIYF. In nucleotides, the CDR3 is TGTGCCACCAGTGATACCCGAGACACCATATATTTT. The chain joins TRBV24-1 to TRBJ1-3; D unresolved. The germline gives CDR1 KGHDR, CDR2 SFDVKD. The CDR3 has 12 amino acids. Trimming shortened V by 3 bases and J by 8 bases, and 7 bases separated the two germline ends.

The CDR3 here is CASSPVEVNTGELFF. DNA of the CDR3: TGCGCCAGCAGCCCAGTGGAGGTAAACACCGGGGAGCTGTTTTTT. The rearrangement joins TRBV5-1 to TRBJ2-2; D is perhaps TRBD2 (5 bases). Trimming stripped 4 bases from V and 2 bases from J, with 12 bases between. CDR1 and CDR2 from the germline V gene are SGHRS and YFSETQ. The CDR3 is made up of 15 amino acids.

J is TRBJ1-1 and V is TRBV6-5; TRBD1 matches 8 bases. This CDR3 region has 14 residues. V dropped 2 bases and J dropped 4; count of bases not matched to a gene: 3. The germline V gene encodes CDR1 MNHEY and CDR2 SVGAGI. CDR3 protein: CASSYRQGATEAFF. CDR3 DNA sequence: TGTGCCAGCAGTTACAGGCAGGGGGCCACTGAAGCTTTCTTT.

The chain couples TRBV25-1 to TRBJ1-1; 7 bases agree with TRBD1. J lost 0 bases, V lost 8 bases, and 12 bases had no gene match. Germline V lookup: CDR1 MGHDK, CDR2 SYGVNS. The CDR3 runs 16 residues. The chain's CDR3 is CASRDREGGMNTEAFF. The CDR3 DNA reads as TGTGCCAGCCGAGACAGGGAAGGAGGCATGAACACTGAAGCTTTCTTT.

This clone was counted only a few times. CDR3 nucleotide sequence: TGTGCCAGCAGTTCCAACGGGAACACTGAAGCTTTCTTT. Its translation: CASSSNGNTEAFF. The chain joins TRBV6-4 to TRBJ1-1, with no clear D. The V gene lost 5 bases and the J gene lost 1 base, with 8 bases spanning the gap. Per the germline V gene, CDR1 is MRHNA and CDR2 is SNTAGT. The CDR3 has 13 residues.

The V call is TRBV11-3, the J call TRBJ2-1; 7 nucleotides agree with TRBD2. CDR3 length: 15 residues. In germline, CDR1 is SGHNT, CDR2 YENEEA. Losses at the gene ends were 2 bases for V and 5 bases for J; bases not matched to a gene: 6. The CDR3 protein is CASSLRLAEDNEQFF. In nucleotides, the CDR3 is TGTGCCAGCAGCTTAAGGCTAGCGGAAGACAATGAGCAGTTCTTC.

V is TRBV7-9 and J is TRBJ1-4; TRBD1 aligns across 8 bases. Germline V gives CDR1 SEHNR, CDR2 FQNEAQ (reference sequence). Trimming took 5 bases from V and 7 from J; bases not matched to a gene: 12. CDR3 length: 16 residues. Here the CDR3 reads CASSDSGQGLSEKLFF. DNA of the CDR3: TGTGCCAGCAGCGACAGCGGACAGGGTCTTAGTGAAAAACTGTTTTTT.

This chain connects TRBV5-4 to TRBJ2-2; D gene unclear. CDR1 SGHNT and CDR2 YYREEE come from the germline V gene (reference sequence). Deletions cut 3 bases from V and 8 bases from J, with 8 bases between. CDR3 length: 12 amino acids. The CDR3 DNA reads TGTGCCAGCAGCTCGATAGAGGGGGAGCTGTTTTTT. Its protein is CASSSIEGELFF.

This clone was counted only a few times. The V call is TRBV9, the J call TRBJ1-1; D is possibly TRBD1 (6 bases). CDR3 length: 17 amino acids. V shed 0 bases and J shed 1 base, with 16 bases lying between them. CDR1 SGDLS and CDR2 YYNGEE come from the germline V gene. The CDR3 region has the DNA TGTGCCAGCAGCGTAGGTGGTGCGCGGACAGAGAACACTGAAGCTTTCTTT. This encodes CASSVGGARTENTEAFF. Based on the CDR3 plus reference TRBV9 and TRBJ1-1, the full variable domain is DSGVTQTPKHLITATGQRVTLRCSPRSGDLSVYWYQQSLDQGLQFLIQYYNGEERAKGNILERFSAQQFPDLHSELNLSSLELGDSALYFCASSVGGARTENTEAFFGQGTRLTVV.

To note about this clone: Other DNA sequences in the sample encode the same CDR3. The rearrangement links TRBV7-9 to TRBJ1-2; D is uncertain. There are 13 residues in the CDR3. CDR1 is SEHNR, CDR2 FQNEAQ, per germline (reference sequence). With 0 bases removed from V and 3 bases from J, the gap between germline ends came to 5 bases. CDR3 in DNA: TGTGCCAGCAGCTTAGCTGGAGACTATGGCTACACCTTC. Amino acid sequence: CASSLAGDYGYTF.

V and J are TRBV27 and TRBJ2-1; 9 bases match TRBD2. Trimming removed 6 bases from V and 2 bases from J; junction bases left unmatched: 8. The CDR3 consists of 16 residues. Germline V gene data show CDR1 as MNHEY and CDR2 as SMNVEV (reference sequence). The CDR3 is CASSPAGTSPYNEQFF. In DNA form, the CDR3 reads TGTGCCAGCAGCCCAGCCGGGACTAGCCCCTACAATGAGCAGTTCTTC.

This chain uses TRBV19 with TRBJ1-2, with 7 bases identical to TRBD1. Looked up from germline, CDR1 is LNHDA and CDR2 is SQIVND (reference sequence). Losses at the gene ends were 0 bases for V and 4 bases for J; bases not matched to a gene: 29. This CDR3 is 23 amino acids long. This CDR3 is CASSIEGLGRQGVTPPVGYGYTF. In DNA, the CDR3 is TGTGCCAGTAGTATAGAAGGGTTGGGCCGACAGGGAGTAACACCCCCAGTTGGCTATGGCTACACCTTC.

V gene TRBV9 combines with J gene TRBJ2-5; possible D gene TRBD1, 7 bases. There are 14 residues in the CDR3. Germline V lookup: CDR1 SGDLS, CDR2 YYNGEE. V was shortened by 2 bases and J by 5 bases, with 13 bases between the two germline ends. In DNA, the CDR3 is TGTGCCAGCAGCGTTTCAGGGGGGAGGGAGACCCAGTACTTC. Protein: CASSVSGGRETQYF.

The V and J genes are TRBV3-1 (or the pseudogene TRBV3-2) and TRBJ1-2; 7 bases fit TRBD1. Germline V gene lookup returns CDR1 LGHDT and CDR2 YNNKEL (reference sequence). V trimming: 11 bases; J trimming: 5 bases; junction bases outside the gene matches: 5. The CDR3 length is 11 residues. The CDR3 sequence is CASAGGYGYTF. In nucleotides, the CDR3 is TGTGCCTCGGCAGGGGGGTATGGCTACACCTTC.

The chain recombines TRBV29-1 with TRBJ1-1; 9 nucleotides line up with TRBD1. V lost 6 bases, J lost 4 bases, and 3 bases stayed unmatched. Germline values: CDR1 SQVTM, CDR2 ANQGSEA. There are 12 residues in the CDR3. The CDR3 nucleotides read TGCAGCGTGTGGGGACAGGGCACTGAAGCTTTCTTT. Translating it yields CSVWGQGTEAFF.

This chain links TRBV12-3 or TRBV12-4 with TRBJ1-1, with no clear D. The V and J ends lost 3 bases and 8 bases respectively, with 4 bases between them. The CDR3 length is 10 residues. This CDR3 reads CASSFVEAFF. Here the CDR3 DNA reads TGTGCCAGCAGTTTCGTCGAAGCTTTCTTT.

This rearrangement joins TRBV2 to TRBJ1-2, with a weak D call TRBD1 (5 bases). From germline, CDR1 is SNHLY and CDR2 FYNNEI. V was shortened by 8 bases and J by 4 bases, with 20 bases between the two germline ends. This CDR3 spans 15 amino acids. This CDR3 reads CASLGLHAFRYGYTF. In DNA form, the CDR3 reads TGTGCCAGCTTGGGACTGCACGCATTTCGCTATGGCTACACCTTC.

The CDR3 protein is CASSLSSDTSHGYTF. The CDR3 nucleotides read TGTGCCAGCAGTTTATCGTCGGACACCAGCCATGGCTACACCTTC. This sequence joins TRBV27 and TRBJ1-2, with D perhaps TRBD1 (5 bases). The CDR3 consists of 15 residues. Between the trimmed V and J ends, which lost 0 bases and 6 bases, there was a span of 14 bases. Germline CDR1 reads MNHEY; CDR2 reads SMNVEV (reference sequence).

The chain combines TRBV7-3 with TRBJ2-1; a possible D gene is TRBD2 (6 bases). Per germline, CDR1 SGHTA and CDR2 FQGTGA. This CDR3 spans 13 amino acids. Trimming took 5 bases from V and 10 from J, leaving 15 bases between them. The CDR3 sequence is CASSPGGVGEQFF. The CDR3 DNA follows: TGTGCCAGCAGCCCCGGAGGGGTCGGCGAGCAGTTCTTC.

The chain recombines TRBV2 with TRBJ2-7; unclear D gene. Germline V gene data show CDR1 as SNHLY and CDR2 as FYNNEI. The CDR3 loop spans 11 amino acids. V lost 6 bases to trimming and J lost 3 bases, with 6 bases between them. The CDR3 loop reads CASSVFYEQYF. For the CDR3, the DNA is TGTGCCAGCAGCGTATTCTACGAGCAGTACTTC.

The chain joins TRBV11-2 to TRBJ2-7; TRBD1 matches at 9 bases. The CDR3 is 16 residues long. The germline gives CDR1 SGHAT, CDR2 FQNNGV. The trim removed 3 bases at V and 3 bases at J, leaving 9 bases unmatched. CDR3 sequence: CASSFPGGTGIYEQYF. CDR3 coding DNA: TGTGCCAGCAGCTTCCCTGGGGGGACAGGGATCTACGAGCAGTACTTC.

This chain joins TRBV4-1 and TRBJ2-7, with 8 bases identical to TRBD2. CDR1 is MGHRA, CDR2 YSYEKL, per germline. V was clipped by 1 base and J by 5 bases; unmatched bases: 7. The CDR3 is 15 amino acids. CDR3 nucleotides: TGCGCCAGCAGCCAAGGGGGCGGGAGGTCCCACGAGCAGTACTTC. This encodes CASSQGGGRSHEQYF.

This chain connects TRBV11-3 to TRBJ1-1; D is unclear. Trimming removed 2 bases from V and 1 base from J, with 11 bases in between. The CDR3 is made up of 15 amino acids. Looked up from germline, CDR1 is SGHNT and CDR2 is YENEEA. CDR3 nucleotides: TGTGCCAGCAGCTTATCCCAGTTAGCGAACACTGAAGCTTTCTTT. Residues: CASSLSQLANTEAFF.

This chain uses TRBV28 with TRBJ1-5, with D possibly matching TRBD1 (6 bases). V was pared by 5 bases and J by 7 bases, with 15 bases between. The CDR3 spans 14 residues. The germline gives CDR1 MDHEN, CDR2 SYDVKM. CDR3 residues: CASSAPGERQPQHF. Written as DNA, the CDR3 is TGTGCCAGCAGTGCCCCAGGGGAAAGACAGCCCCAGCATTTT.

The V gene is TRBV5-1, the J gene TRBJ1-1, with 7 bases identical to TRBD1. Germline CDR1 reads SGHRS; CDR2 reads YFSETQ. The CDR3 sequence is 13 residues long. After removal of 0 bases from V and 6 bases from J, the junction contained 2 bases not matched to a gene. The CDR3 DNA follows: TGCGCCAGCAGCTTGGTAGGGGGCCCTGAAGCTTTCTTT. This codes for CASSLVGGPEAFF.